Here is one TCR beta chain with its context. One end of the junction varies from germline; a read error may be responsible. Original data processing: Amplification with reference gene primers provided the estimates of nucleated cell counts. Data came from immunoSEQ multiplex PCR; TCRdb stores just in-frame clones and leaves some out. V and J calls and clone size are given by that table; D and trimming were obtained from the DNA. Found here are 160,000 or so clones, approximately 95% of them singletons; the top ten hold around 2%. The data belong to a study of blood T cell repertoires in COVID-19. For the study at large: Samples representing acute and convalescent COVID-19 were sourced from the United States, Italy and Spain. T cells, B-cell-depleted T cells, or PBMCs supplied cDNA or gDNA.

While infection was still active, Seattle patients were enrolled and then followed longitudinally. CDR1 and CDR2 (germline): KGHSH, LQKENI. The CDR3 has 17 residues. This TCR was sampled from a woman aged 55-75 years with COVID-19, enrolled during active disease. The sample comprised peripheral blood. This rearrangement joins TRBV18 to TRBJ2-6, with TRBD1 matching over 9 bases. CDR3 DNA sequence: TGTGCCAGCTCACCACAACAGGGGGCGTCTGGGGCCAACGTCCCGACTTTC. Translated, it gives CASSPQQGASGANVPTF.